A selection of T cell receptor beta chains follows, all from one sample in a study of blood T cell repertoires in COVID-19. Profiling relied on immunoSEQ multiplex PCR, and the TCRdb table lists in-frame clones only, not all of them. The table lists roughly 67,000 clones, 85% to 90% of them singletons. The sequenced sample consisted of peripheral blood. The source is a man aged 45-65 years with acute or convalescent COVID-19. CDR3s include the opening cysteine and the closing phenylalanine or tryptophan. The order of the fields is J gene, D gene, clone size, V gene, CDR3 DNA, CDR3 protein. A D gene is named only where the DNA matches it firmly. Size is omitted from some rows. Given values are once, few, many or a class for expanded clones.

TRBJ1-1,TRBD1,.,TRBV10-2,TGCGCCAGCAGGAGCGGGACAGGGGTCTCTGAAGCTTTCTTT,CASRSGTGVSEAFF
TRBJ2-1,TRBD2,.,TRBV5-5,TGTGCCAGCAGCACCCAAGGACTAGCGGGAGTCAGTGAGCAGTTCTTC,CASSTQGLAGVSEQFF
TRBJ2-1,TRBD1,once,TRBV4-1,TGCGCCAGCAGCCCTACGATTGGACAGGGCTCAAATGAGCAGTTCTTC,CASSPTIGQGSNEQFF
TRBJ1-1,TRBD1,.,TRBV19,TGTGCCAGTAGTGTCTCAGGGACAGGGTACACTGAAGCTTTCTTT,CASSVSGTGYTEAFF
TRBJ2-1,TRBD2,once,TRBV5-4,TGTGCCAGCAGCTTCCCGACTAGCGGGCACAATGAGCAGTTCTTC,CASSFPTSGHNEQFF
TRBJ2-2,TRBD2,.,TRBV27,TGTGCCAGCAGTTCACCTCGGGGGGGGGTGGACACCGGGGAGCTGTTTTTT,CASSSPRGGVDTGELFF
TRBJ1-1,.,.,TRBV5-8,TGTGCCAGCAGCTTGACTCAGAACACTGAAGCTTTCTTT,CASSLTQNTEAFF
TRBJ1-6,.,.,TRBV15,TGTGCCACCAGAACCAGGGGAACTTATAATTCACCCCTCCACTTT,CATRTRGTYNSPLHF
TRBJ1-2,.,.,TRBV7-3,TGTGCCAGCAGCTTAAGTACCCAGGGGGGCTACACCTTC,CASSLSTQGGYTF
TRBJ2-2,.,.,TRBV10-3,TGTGCCATCAGTGAGCCAAGAGGAACCGGGGAGCTGTTTTTT,CAISEPRGTGELFF
TRBJ2-7,TRBD1,.,TRBV19,TGTGCCAGTGGGGACAGGGGACGACACTACGAGCAGTACTTC,CASGDRGRHYEQYF
TRBJ1-4,.,.,TRBV10-3,TGTGCCATCAGTGAGTCGACTGCTGCCGGGGAAAAACTGTTTTTT,CAISESTAAGEKLFF
TRBJ2-3,.,.,TRBV7-3,TGTGCCAGCAGCTTAACTAGCCAGACAGATACGCAGTATTTT,CASSLTSQTDTQYF
TRBJ2-2,.,once,TRBV11-2,TGTGCCAGCAGCCCCCTTCCCACCGGGGAGCTGTTTTTT,CASSPLPTGELFF
TRBJ1-6,TRBD1,.,TRBV25-1,TGTGCCAGCGCCCAACAGGGGGCGACGAATTCACCCCTCCACTTT,CASAQQGATNSPLHF
TRBJ1-5,.,.,TRBV6-6,TGTGCCAGCAGTTTCGGGACACGTAGCAATCAGCCCCAGCATTTT,CASSFGTRSNQPQHF
TRBJ1-1,.,.,TRBV19,TGTGCCAGTAGTAGGCAGGGCCTGGGTGTGAACACTGAAGCTTTCTTT,CASSRQGLGVNTEAFF
TRBJ2-1,.,.,TRBV30,TGTGCCTGGAGTGTATTAGGGGCTTCTTCCTACAATGAGCAGTTCTTC,CAWSVLGASSYNEQFF
TRBJ1-5,.,.,TRBV3-1/TRBV3-2,TGTGCCAGCAGCCCAAACAGGGAGTCAAATCAGCCCCAGCATTTT,CASSPNRESNQPQHF
TRBJ2-2,.,.,TRBV27,TGTGCCAGCAGTTTAAGAAGAGGGGGGGAGCTGTTTTTT,CASSLRRGGELFF
TRBJ1-1,.,.,TRBV19,TGTGCCAGTTTGACGGGAGTACCCACTGAAGCTTTCTTT,CASLTGVPTEAFF
TRBJ2-2,TRBD2,.,TRBV4-2,TGTGCCAGCAGCCAAGACTCGATGGGACTAGCGGGCGACACCGGGGAGCTGTTTTTT,CASSQDSMGLAGDTGELFF
TRBJ2-1,TRBD2,once,TRBV9,TGTGCCAGCAGCGGCTTAGCGGGGGGGCTGAATGAGCAGTTCTTC,CASSGLAGGLNEQFF
TRBJ2-1,.,.,TRBV6-2/TRBV6-3,TGTGCCAGCAGCAGGGGTGTTGAGCAGTTCTTC,CASSRGVEQFF
TRBJ2-7,TRBD2,.,TRBV3-1/TRBV3-2,TGTGCCAGCAGCCAAACTAGCGGGAGTTCCCTCCGCCCGGCGTACGAGCAGTACTTC,CASSQTSGSSLRPAYEQYF
TRBJ1-2,TRBD1,.,TRBV10-2,TGCGCCAGCAGTGGTTCCTCTCGACAGGGGGCGCAAGGCTACACCTTC,CASSGSSRQGAQGYTF
TRBJ2-2,.,.,TRBV9,TGTGCCAGCCACCCAGTACCAGCGGGGAACACCGGGGAGCTGTTTTTT,CASHPVPAGNTGELFF
TRBJ2-1,TRBD2,.,TRBV27,TGTGCCAGCAGCCCGACTAGCGGGGGTTTAAATGAGCAGTTCTTC,CASSPTSGGLNEQFF
TRBJ2-3,TRBD1,.,TRBV7-2,TGTGCCAGCAGCTTAGCGCCCGGGACAGGGATCTCAGATACGCAGTATTTT,CASSLAPGTGISDTQYF